This entry describes one TCR beta chain. Antigen: not known. This specimen comes from a study of Graves' ophthalmopathy and Graves' hyperthyroidism. For repertoire sequencing, the TCR beta CDR3 regions were amplified from RNA transcripts. HTBI-primed RT-PCR formed the first round, and a multiplex PCR formed the second. Each CDR3 protein is one row after TCRdb ran MiXCR on the multiplex PCR reads. Of hundreds of thousands of distinct CDR3 sequences listed, 20% to 25% are singletons. The study, taken as a whole, reports: Most thyroid clonotypes with frequency above 0.001 were detected in blood too.

Researchers turned away patients with other autoimmune diseases, uncontrolled infections, pregnancy or lactation. Fresh peripheral blood (approximately 10 ml) yielded the PBMCs. The sample was peripheral blood. This TCR came from a woman under 30 with stable Graves' hyperthyroidism.

Here the CDR3 reads CSVSPAQNTEAFF. Here the CDR3 DNA reads TGCAGCGTTTCTCCGGCTCAGAACACTGAAGCTTTCTTT. The chain couples TRBV29-1 to TRBJ1-1, with no clear D. The CDR3 length is 13 residues. The germline gives CDR1 SQVTM, CDR2 ANQGSEA. V was clipped by 5 bases and J by 1 base, with 11 bases between them.